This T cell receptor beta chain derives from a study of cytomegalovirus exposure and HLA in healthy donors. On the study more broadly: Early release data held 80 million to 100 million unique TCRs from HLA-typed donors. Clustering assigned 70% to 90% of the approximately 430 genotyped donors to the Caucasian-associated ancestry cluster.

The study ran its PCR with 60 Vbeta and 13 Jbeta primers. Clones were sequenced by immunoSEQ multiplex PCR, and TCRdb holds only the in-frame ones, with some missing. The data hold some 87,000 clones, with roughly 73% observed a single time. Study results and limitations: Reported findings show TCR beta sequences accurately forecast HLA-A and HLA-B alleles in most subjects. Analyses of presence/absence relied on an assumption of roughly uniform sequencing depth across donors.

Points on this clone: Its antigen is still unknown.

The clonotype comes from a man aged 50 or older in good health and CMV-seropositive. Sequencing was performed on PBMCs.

CDR3 nucleotide sequence: TGTGCCAGCAGGCTGCAGACGGGGAGGGGAAACATTCAGTACTTC. Its protein is CASRLQTGRGNIQYF. The chain carries TRBV2 and TRBJ2-4; 7 positions match TRBD2. Germline trimming cut 6 bases from V and 6 bases from J; bases unmatched to any gene: 11. The CDR3 extends over 15 amino acids. The germline CDR1 and CDR2 sequences are SNHLY and FYNNEI. The complete variable domain, with remaining parts taken from reference TRBV2 and TRBJ2-4, reads EPEVTQTPSHQVTQMGQEVILRCVPISNHLYFYWYRQILGQKVEFLVSFYNNEISEKSEIFDDQFSVERPDGSNFTLKIRSTKLEDSAMYFCASRLQTGRGNIQYFGAGTRLSVL.